The rows below give T cell receptor beta chains drawn from one sample of a study of post-analysis software for immune sequencing data. TCRdb passed the PCR reads through MiXCR, listing each CDR3 protein once. Found here are 170,000 or so distinct CDR3 sequences, roughly 30% of them singletons; the top ten hold about 1.6%. The source material was blood. These receptors were obtained from a girl between 5 and 17 years old with multiple sclerosis. CDR3s include the opening cysteine and the closing phenylalanine or tryptophan. The D gene is left open where the match is weak. Rows give clone size only sometimes, using once, few, many, or a class for an expanded clone.

TGTGCCAGTAGTACCTCTTATGGGACAATCTCCTACGAGCAGTACTTC	CASSTSYGTISYEQYF	TRBJ2-7	TRBV19	NA	NA
TGCAGCGTTTTAGAGGGGCAGGGCTATGGCTACACCTTC	CSVLEGQGYGYTF	TRBJ1-2	TRBV29-1	NA	NA
TGTGCCAGCAGTTTAGGGACTAGCGGGTGGTACAATGAGCAGTTCTTC	CASSLGTSGWYNEQFF	TRBJ2-1	TRBV12-3/TRBV12-4	TRBD2	many
TGCGCCAGCAGCTCCGGACTAGCGGGAGCTAGCACCCAGTACTTC	CASSSGLAGASTQYF	TRBJ2-5	TRBV5-1	TRBD2	NA
TGCAGTGCCCCTTTGAGAGGCGAGCAGTACTTC	CSAPLRGEQYF	TRBJ2-7	TRBV20-1	NA	many
TGTGCCACAGGGGATAGCGCGAGCTCCTACAGTGAGCAGTTCTTC	CATGDSASSYSEQFF	TRBJ2-1	TRBV10-3	NA	NA
TGTGCCACCCAATACAGTTTCTCCTACAATGAGCAGTTCTTC	CATQYSFSYNEQFF	TRBJ2-1	TRBV27	NA	few
TGTGCCAGCAGTCTCGGGGGGGTAACTAGCAATCAGCCCCAGCATTTT	CASSLGGVTSNQPQHF	TRBJ1-5	TRBV12-3/TRBV12-4	NA	few
TGTGCCAGCAGTGGAGAGGCGTTCAATTCACCCCTCCACTTT	CASSGEAFNSPLHF	TRBJ1-6	TRBV2	NA	NA
TGCAGTGCTAGAGAGGGCCCTATCCCGAACAACTACGAGCAGTACTTC	CSAREGPIPNNYEQYF	TRBJ2-7	TRBV20-1	NA	many
TGCGCCAGCAGAACCGTCAACAGCGAGAGCTCCTACGAGCAGTACTTC	CASRTVNSESSYEQYF	TRBJ2-7	TRBV5-1	NA	many
TGTGCCAGTAAACCCTTAGCCAAAAACATTCAGTACTTC	CASKPLAKNIQYF	TRBJ2-4	TRBV19	NA	NA
TGTGCCAGCAGCCAAGATGCGAGGGGCGAAAACACTGAAGCTTTCTTT	CASSQDARGENTEAFF	TRBJ1-1	TRBV3-1	NA	NA
TGTGCCAGCAGGACAGGGGAGGGCTCACCCCTCCACTTT	CASRTGEGSPLHF	TRBJ1-6	TRBV12-3/TRBV12-4	TRBD1	many
TGCGCCGGCAGCTTGGACGGAATCGGGACAAGCTACAATGAGCAGTTCTTC	CAGSLDGIGTSYNEQFF	TRBJ2-1	TRBV5-1	NA	NA
TGTGCCGTCTGCCGAGGGGGAGGGGAAAATGAGCAGTTCTTC	CAVCRGGGENEQFF	TRBJ2-1	TRBV10-3	NA	few
TGCAGTGCTGGACTAGCGGGAGGGTCTGGGGAGACCCAGTACTTC	CSAGLAGGSGETQYF	TRBJ2-5	TRBV20-1	TRBD2	many
TGTGCCAGCACTGGTGCTGGGGGAGCTTTCTTT	CASTGAGGAFF	TRBJ1-1	TRBV14	NA	NA
TGCAGTGCCCCAGACCTGGGGTCCCCAGATACGCAGTATTTT	CSAPDLGSPDTQYF	TRBJ2-3	TRBV20-1	NA	many
TGCGCCAGCAGCTTTACAGTCACAGATACGCAGTATTTT	CASSFTVTDTQYF	TRBJ2-3	TRBV5-1	NA	many
TGCGCCAGCAGCCTTGGACTAGCGGGAGTGAAGTATTTT	CASSLGLAGVKYF	TRBJ2-3	TRBV5-1	TRBD2	many
TGCGCCAGCAGCTCTCAGTATGGCTACACCTTC	CASSSQYGYTF	TRBJ1-2	TRBV5-1	NA	many
NA	CASSFGQGSSYERYF	TRBJ2-7	TRBV7-8	NA	NA
TGCAGTGCTAGAGATCAGTCCGGGAGGAATCCGCCAGATACGCAGTATTTT	CSARDQSGRNPPDTQYF	TRBJ2-3	TRBV20-1	TRBD2	NA
TGCGCCAGCAGCCCTGGAAGTTACGGCACTGAAGCTTTCTTT	CASSPGSYGTEAFF	TRBJ1-1	TRBV4-1	NA	NA
TGTGCCAGCAGCCAAGGCGGAGAGACCCAGTTCTTC	CASSQGGETQFF	TRBJ2-1	TRBV3-1	NA	once
TGCGCCAGCAGCGCAACAACGGGGGGACAGGGGGCTTACGAGCAGTACTTC	CASSATTGGQGAYEQYF	TRBJ2-7	TRBV5-1	TRBD1	many
TGTGCCAGCAGTTCTCCTAGGGGTGAAGCTTTCTTT	CASSSPRGEAFF	TRBJ1-1	TRBV12-3/TRBV12-4	NA	NA
TGCAGTGCTAGAGTTAAGTTTTTTCCTGGGGCTAGCGGGAGTTTTTGGACAGATACGCAGTATTTT	CSARVKFFPGASGSFWTDTQYF	TRBJ2-3	TRBV20-1	TRBD2	NA
TGTGCCAGCAGTGAAGTGGTAGCGTTTCCCTCCTACGAGCAGTACTTC	CASSEVVAFPSYEQYF	TRBJ2-7	TRBV6-1	NA	many
TGCGCCAGCAGCTCTAGGACTAGCGGGGGAAGCTCCTACGAGCAGTACTTC	CASSSRTSGGSSYEQYF	TRBJ2-7	TRBV5-1	TRBD2	many
TGTGCCATCAGTGAGGTCCCCGGGGAGACCCAGTACTTC	CAISEVPGETQYF	TRBJ2-5	TRBV10-3	NA	many
TGTGCCAGCAGTTACGGGGGCTGGACGACAGTGCGGTTCTTC	CASSYGGWTTVRFF	TRBJ2-1	TRBV6-2/TRBV6-3	NA	many
TGTGCCAGCAGCTCGATCCAAGGGGACGAGAATGGCTACACCTTC	CASSSIQGDENGYTF	TRBJ1-2	TRBV5-5	NA	many
TGTGCCAGCAGCTTACTACAGGGAAACACTGGAGCTTTCTTT	CASSLLQGNTGAFF	TRBJ1-1	TRBV7-2	NA	NA
TGTGCCAGCAGTTTCCCCGAAGGCGAGCAGTACTTC	CASSFPEGEQYF	TRBJ2-7	TRBV27	NA	NA
TGTGCCAGCAGTTTAGTAGGGATAGATGGCTACACCTTC	CASSLVGIDGYTF	TRBJ1-2	TRBV27	NA	few
TGTGCCAGTCATACTAGCGGGAGGAGCGGTAATGAGCAGTTCTTC	CASHTSGRSGNEQFF	TRBJ2-1	TRBV12-3/TRBV12-4	TRBD2	NA
TGTGCCAGCAGCCGCGGCGAGCGGGAGGCCTCCTACGAGCAGTACTTC	CASSRGEREASYEQYF	TRBJ2-7	TRBV9	TRBD2	many
TGTGCCAGCAGCTTTAGGATTCGGCAGATTCAGCCCCAGCATTTT	CASSFRIRQIQPQHF	TRBJ1-5	TRBV5-5	NA	NA
TGTGCCAGCAGTGGGACTAGCGGGGGGGCCACAGATACGCAGTATTTT	CASSGTSGGATDTQYF	TRBJ2-3	TRBV25-1	TRBD2	NA
TGCGCCAGCAGTGGTGGGGGGCCCCGTGAGCAGTTCTTC	CASSGGGPREQFF	TRBJ2-1	TRBV10-2	NA	many
TGTGCCACCAGCCCCGCGGGGGGCACAGATACGCAGTATTTT	CATSPAGGTDTQYF	TRBJ2-3	TRBV15	TRBD2	many
TGCGCCAGCAGCCCAAGCGGCATCTGGGGGGAGACCCAGTACTTC	CASSPSGIWGETQYF	TRBJ2-5	TRBV5-1	NA	few
TGCAGCGTTGATCGGACAGGGAGCTCCTACAATGAGCAGTTCTTC	CSVDRTGSSYNEQFF	TRBJ2-1	TRBV29-1	TRBD1	NA
TGCGCCAGCAGCTATCCCTCAGATACGCGGTATTTT	CASSYPSDTRYF	TRBJ2-3	TRBV5-1	NA	NA
TGTGCCAGCAGCCCCCGGACTAGCGGGAGCTCCTACAATGAGCAGTACTTC	CASSPRTSGSSYNEQYF	TRBJ2-7	TRBV4-2	TRBD2	NA
TGTGCCAGCAGCTTAGTCCAGGGTCGTGAGCAGTACTTC	CASSLVQGREQYF	TRBJ2-7	TRBV7-6	NA	many
TGTGCCAGCAGTTTCCCGGGACCTAACAATGAGCAGTTCTTC	CASSFPGPNNEQFF	TRBJ2-1	TRBV27	NA	many
TGTGCCAGCGAATTTACGGCCGGGGGGACCCAGTACTTC	CASEFTAGGTQYF	TRBJ2-5	TRBV6-1	NA	many
TGTGCCAGCAGACAGGGACCTAACTATGGCTACACCTTC	CASRQGPNYGYTF	TRBJ1-2	TRBV7-2	NA	NA
TGCAATGCTAGGGGTGGCGGGAGGTATCGCACAGATACGCAGTATTTT	CNARGGGRYRTDTQYF	TRBJ2-3	TRBV20-1	TRBD2	NA
TGTGCCAGCAGCTCCGGACCACTAGCGGGAGGTAGAAATGAGCAGTTCTTC	CASSSGPLAGGRNEQFF	TRBJ2-1	TRBV7-2	TRBD2	few
TGTGCCAGCAGTACCGGGACGCCCGAGACCCAGTACTTC	CASSTGTPETQYF	TRBJ2-5	TRBV5-6	NA	many
TGCGCCAGCAGCCGCTATCTGAGAGATACGCAGTATTTT	CASSRYLRDTQYF	TRBJ2-3	TRBV4-1	NA	many